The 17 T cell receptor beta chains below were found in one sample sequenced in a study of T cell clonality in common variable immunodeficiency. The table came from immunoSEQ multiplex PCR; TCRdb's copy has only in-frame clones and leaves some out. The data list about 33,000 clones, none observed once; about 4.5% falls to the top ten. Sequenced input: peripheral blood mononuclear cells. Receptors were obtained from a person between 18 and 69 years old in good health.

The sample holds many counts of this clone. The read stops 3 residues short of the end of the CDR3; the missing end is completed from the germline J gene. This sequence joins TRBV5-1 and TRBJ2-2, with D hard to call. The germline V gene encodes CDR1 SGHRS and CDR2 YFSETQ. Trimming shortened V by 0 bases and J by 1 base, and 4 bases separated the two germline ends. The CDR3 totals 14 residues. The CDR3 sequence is CASSLGLNTGELFF. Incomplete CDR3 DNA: TGCGCCAGCAGCTTGGGACTGAACACCGGGGAG.

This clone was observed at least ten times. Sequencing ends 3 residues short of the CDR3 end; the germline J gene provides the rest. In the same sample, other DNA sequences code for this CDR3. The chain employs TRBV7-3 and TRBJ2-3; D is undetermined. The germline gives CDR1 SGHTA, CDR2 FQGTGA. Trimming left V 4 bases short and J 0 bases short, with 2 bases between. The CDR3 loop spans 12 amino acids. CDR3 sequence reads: CASSSSTDTQYF. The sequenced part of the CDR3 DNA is TGTGCCAGCAGCTCTAGCACAGATACG.

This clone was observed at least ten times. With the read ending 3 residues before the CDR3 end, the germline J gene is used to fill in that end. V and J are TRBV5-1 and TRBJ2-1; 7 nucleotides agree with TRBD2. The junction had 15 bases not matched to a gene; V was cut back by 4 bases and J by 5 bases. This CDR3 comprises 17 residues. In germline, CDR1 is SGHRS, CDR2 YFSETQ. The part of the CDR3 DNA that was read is TGCGCCAGCAGCCAAGCCGGCGGGGGAGATGTACACAATGAG. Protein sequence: CASSQAGGGDVHNE. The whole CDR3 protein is CASSQAGGGDVHNEQFF.

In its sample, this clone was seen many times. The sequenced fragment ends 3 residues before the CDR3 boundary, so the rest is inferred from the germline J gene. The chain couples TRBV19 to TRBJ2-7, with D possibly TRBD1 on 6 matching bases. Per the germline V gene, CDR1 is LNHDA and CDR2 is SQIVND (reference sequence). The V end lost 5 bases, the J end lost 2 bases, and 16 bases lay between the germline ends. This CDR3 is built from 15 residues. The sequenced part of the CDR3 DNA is TGTGCCAGTAGTCCCCTGGGGACACGTACCTACGAG. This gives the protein CASSPLGTRTYE. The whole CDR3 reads CASSPLGTRTYEQYF.

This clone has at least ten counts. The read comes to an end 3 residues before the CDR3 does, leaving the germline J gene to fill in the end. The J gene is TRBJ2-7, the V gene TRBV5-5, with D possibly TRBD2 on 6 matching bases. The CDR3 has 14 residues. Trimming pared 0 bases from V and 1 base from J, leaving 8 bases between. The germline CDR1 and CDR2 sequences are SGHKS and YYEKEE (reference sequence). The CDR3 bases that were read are TGTGCCAGCAGCTTGGTGGGGGGATCCTACGAG. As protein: CASSLVGGSYE. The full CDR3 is CASSLVGGSYEQYF.

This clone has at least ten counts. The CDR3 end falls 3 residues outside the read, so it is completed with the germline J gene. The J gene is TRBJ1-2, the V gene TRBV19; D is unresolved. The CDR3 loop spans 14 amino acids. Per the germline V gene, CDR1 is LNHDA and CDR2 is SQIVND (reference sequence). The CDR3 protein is CASSISIDGSGYTF. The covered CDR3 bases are TGTGCCAGTAGTATAAGTATTGACGGGTCGGGC.

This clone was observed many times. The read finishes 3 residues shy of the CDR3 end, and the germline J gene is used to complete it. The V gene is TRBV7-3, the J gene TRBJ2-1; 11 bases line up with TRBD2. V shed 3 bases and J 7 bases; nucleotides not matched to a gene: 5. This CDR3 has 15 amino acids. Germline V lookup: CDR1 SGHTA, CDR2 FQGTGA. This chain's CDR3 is CASSLGLAEGNEQFF. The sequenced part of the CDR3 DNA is TGTGCCAGCAGCTTGGGACTAGCGGAGGGGAATGAG.

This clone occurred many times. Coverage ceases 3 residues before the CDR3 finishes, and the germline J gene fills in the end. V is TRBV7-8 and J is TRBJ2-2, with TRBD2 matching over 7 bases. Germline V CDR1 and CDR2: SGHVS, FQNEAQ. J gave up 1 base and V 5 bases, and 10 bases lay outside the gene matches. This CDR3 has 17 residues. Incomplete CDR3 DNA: TGTGCCAGCAGCGTTAGAGTGGCTAGCGGGAACACCGGGGAG. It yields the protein CASSVRVASGNTGE. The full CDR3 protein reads CASSVRVASGNTGELFF.

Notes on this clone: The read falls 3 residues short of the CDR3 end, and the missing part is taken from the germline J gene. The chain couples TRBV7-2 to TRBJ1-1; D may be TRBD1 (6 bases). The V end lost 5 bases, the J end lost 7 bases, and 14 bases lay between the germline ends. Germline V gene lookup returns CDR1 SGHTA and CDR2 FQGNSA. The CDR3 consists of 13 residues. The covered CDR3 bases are TGTGCCAGCAGCGAATACAGGGAGGGTGAA. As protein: CASSEYREGE. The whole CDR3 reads CASSEYREGEAFF.

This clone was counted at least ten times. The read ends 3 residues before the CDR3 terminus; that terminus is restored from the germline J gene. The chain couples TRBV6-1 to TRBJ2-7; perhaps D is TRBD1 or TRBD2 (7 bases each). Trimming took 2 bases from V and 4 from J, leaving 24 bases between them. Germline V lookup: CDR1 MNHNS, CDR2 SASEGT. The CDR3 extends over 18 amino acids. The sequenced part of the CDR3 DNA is TGTGCCAGCAGTGAAAGGGGAGGGGGCGCATTCCTGGAGTACGAG. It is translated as CASSERGGGAFLEYE. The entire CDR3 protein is CASSERGGGAFLEYEQYF.

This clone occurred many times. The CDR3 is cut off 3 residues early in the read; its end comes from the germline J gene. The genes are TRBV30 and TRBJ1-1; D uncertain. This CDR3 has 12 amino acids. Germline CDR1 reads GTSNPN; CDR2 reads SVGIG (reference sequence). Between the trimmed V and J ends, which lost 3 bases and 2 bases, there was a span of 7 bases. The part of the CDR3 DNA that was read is TGTGCCTGGAGGCAGTCTAACACTGAA. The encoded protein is CAWRQSNTE. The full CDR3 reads CAWRQSNTEAFF.

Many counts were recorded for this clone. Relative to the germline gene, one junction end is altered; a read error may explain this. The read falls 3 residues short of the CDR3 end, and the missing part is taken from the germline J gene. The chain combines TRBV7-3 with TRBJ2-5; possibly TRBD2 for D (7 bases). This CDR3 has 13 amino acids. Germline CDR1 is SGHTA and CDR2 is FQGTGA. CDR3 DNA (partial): TGTGTCAGCAGCTTTGCGGGGGCTGAGACC. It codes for CVSSFAGAET. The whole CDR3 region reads CVSSFAGAETQYF.

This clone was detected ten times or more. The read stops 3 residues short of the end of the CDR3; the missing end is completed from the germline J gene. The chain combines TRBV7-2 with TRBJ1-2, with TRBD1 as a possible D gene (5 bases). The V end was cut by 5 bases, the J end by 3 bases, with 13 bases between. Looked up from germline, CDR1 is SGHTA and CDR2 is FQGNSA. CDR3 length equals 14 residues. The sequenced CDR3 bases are TGTGCCAGCAGCGCCTCAACAGGTGACTATGGC. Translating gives CASSASTGDYG. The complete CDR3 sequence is CASSASTGDYGYTF.

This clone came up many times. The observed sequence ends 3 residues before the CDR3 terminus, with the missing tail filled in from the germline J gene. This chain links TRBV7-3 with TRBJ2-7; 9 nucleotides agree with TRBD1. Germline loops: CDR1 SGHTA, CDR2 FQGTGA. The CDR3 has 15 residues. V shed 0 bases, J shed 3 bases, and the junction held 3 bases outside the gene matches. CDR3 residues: CASSLTDRGGYEQYF. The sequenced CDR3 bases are TGTGCCAGCAGCTTAACGGACAGGGGAGGCTACGAG.

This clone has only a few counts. CDR3 bases read: TGTGCCAGCAGCTTGGGACAGTCTAGCACAGATACC. This codes for CASSLGQSSTDT. The CDR3, in full, reads CASSLGQSSTDTQYF. The V gene is TRBV7-9, the J gene TRBJ2-5, with 7 nucleotides matching TRBD1. From the germline J gene comes the end of the CDR3, since the read stops 3 residues before it. Looked up from germline, CDR1 is SEHNR and CDR2 is FQNEAQ (reference sequence). The CDR3 is made up of 15 amino acids.

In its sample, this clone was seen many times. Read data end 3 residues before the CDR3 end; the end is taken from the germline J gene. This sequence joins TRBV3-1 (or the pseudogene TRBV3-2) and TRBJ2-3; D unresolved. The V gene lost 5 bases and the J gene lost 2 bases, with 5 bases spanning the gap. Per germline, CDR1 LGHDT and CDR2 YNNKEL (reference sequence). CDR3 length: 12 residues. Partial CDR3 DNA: TGTGCCAGCAGCTCAAACACAGATACG. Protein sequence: CASSSNTDT. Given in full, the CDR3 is CASSSNTDTQYF.

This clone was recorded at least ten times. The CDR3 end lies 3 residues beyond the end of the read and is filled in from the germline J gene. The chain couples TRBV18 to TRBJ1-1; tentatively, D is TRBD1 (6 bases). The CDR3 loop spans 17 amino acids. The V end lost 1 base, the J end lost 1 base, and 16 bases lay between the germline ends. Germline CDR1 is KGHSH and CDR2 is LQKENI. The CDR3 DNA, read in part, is TGTGCCAGCTCACCACTTAGTCCGGGACACCAGAACACTGAA. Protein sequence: CASSPLSPGHQNTE. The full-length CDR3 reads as CASSPLSPGHQNTEAFF. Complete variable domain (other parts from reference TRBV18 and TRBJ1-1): NAGVMQNPRHLVRRRGQEARLRCSPMKGHSHVYWYRQLPEEGLKFMVYLQKENIIDESGMPKERFSAEFPKEGPSILRIQQVVRGDSAAYFCASSPLSPGHQNTEAFFGQGTRLTVV.